This T cell receptor (beta chain) was profiled in a study of CD8 T cells in ankylosing spondylitis. The study, taken as a whole, reports: Seemingly characteristic of ankylosing spondylitis blood was a TCR beta motif consisting of 7 or 8 highly homologous variants.

In TCRdb, the 5' RACE reads were re-called with MiXCR into one record per CDR3 protein. The sample lists under 250,000 distinct CDR3 sequences; around 25% were seen once. Concerning this clonotype itself: What it binds is unknown.

Germline CDR1 is MNHNS and CDR2 is SASEGT. The CDR3 contains 16 residues. The V segment lost 4 bases and the J segment 0 bases; nucleotides outside the gene matches: 5. This receptor was taken from a male donor with ankylosing spondylitis or in good health (not recorded which). Sequencing was carried out using blood, either unsorted or a sorted T cell fraction (not recorded which). This chain connects TRBV6-1 to TRBJ2-1; 8 bases align to TRBD2. The chain's CDR3 is CASSVVAGSSYNEQFF. The DNA for the CDR3 is TGTGCCAGCAGTGTGGTAGCGGGGAGCTCCTACAATGAGCAGTTCTTC.